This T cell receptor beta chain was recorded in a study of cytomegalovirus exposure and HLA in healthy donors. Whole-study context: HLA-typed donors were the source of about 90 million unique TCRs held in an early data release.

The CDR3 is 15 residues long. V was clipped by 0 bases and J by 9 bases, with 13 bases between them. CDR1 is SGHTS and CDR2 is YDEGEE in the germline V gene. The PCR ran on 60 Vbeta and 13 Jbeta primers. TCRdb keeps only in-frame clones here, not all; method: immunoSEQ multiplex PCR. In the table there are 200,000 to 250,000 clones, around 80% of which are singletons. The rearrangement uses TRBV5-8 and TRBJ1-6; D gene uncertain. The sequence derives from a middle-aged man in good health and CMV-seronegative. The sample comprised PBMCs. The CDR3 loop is CASSLAYLGGSPLHF. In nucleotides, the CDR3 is TGTGCCAGCAGCTTGGCCTACCTCGGAGGTTCACCCCTCCACTTT.